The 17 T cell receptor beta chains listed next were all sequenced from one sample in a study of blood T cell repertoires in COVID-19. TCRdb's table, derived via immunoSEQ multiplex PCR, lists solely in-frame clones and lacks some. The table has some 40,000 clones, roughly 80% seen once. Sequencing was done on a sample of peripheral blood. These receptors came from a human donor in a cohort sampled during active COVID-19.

In DNA form, the CDR3 reads TGCGCCAGCAGCCGTCCCGGGACTAGCGGGGTAGAGACCCAGTACTTC. Residues: CASSRPGTSGVETQYF. The rearrangement joins TRBV5-1 to TRBJ2-5, with 13 bases fitting TRBD2. The ends lost 4 bases at V and 4 bases at J; junction bases unmatched: 7. CDR1 and CDR2 from the germline V gene are SGHRS and YFSETQ. CDR3 length: 16 amino acids.

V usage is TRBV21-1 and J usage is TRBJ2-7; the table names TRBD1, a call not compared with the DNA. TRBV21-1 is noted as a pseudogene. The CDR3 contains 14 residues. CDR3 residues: CARGSGTGAYEQYF. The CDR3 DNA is TGTGCCAGAGGCTCCGGGACAGGGGCCTACGAGCAGTACTTC.

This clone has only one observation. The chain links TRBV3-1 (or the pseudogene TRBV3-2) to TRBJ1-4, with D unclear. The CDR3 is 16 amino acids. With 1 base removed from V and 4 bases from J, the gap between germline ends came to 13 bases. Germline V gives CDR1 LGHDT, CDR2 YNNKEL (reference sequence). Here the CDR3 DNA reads TGTGCCAGCAGCCAAGTGGCTGGGCCTCTTAATGAAAAACTGTTTTTT. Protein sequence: CASSQVAGPLNEKLFF.

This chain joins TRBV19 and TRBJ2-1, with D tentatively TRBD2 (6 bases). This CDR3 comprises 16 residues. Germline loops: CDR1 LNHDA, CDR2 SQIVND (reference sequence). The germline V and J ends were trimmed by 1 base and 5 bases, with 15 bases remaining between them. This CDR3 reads CASSIGPGTGNNEQFF. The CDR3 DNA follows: TGTGCCAGTAGTATAGGCCCCGGGACTGGTAACAATGAGCAGTTCTTC.

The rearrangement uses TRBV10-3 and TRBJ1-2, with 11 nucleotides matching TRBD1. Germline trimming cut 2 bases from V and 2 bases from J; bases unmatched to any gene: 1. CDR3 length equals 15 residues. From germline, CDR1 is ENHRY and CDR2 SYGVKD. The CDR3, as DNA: TGTGCCATCAGTGAGGGGACAGGGGGGAACTATGGCTACACCTTC. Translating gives CAISEGTGGNYGYTF.

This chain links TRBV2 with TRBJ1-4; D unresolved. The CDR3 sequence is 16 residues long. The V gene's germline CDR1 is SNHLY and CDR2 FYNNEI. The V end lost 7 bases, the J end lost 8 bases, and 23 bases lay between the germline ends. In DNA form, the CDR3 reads TGTGCCAGCACCCTAGGAGGGTTCCGGGGTGGCGAAAAACTGTTTTTT. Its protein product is CASTLGGFRGGEKLFF.

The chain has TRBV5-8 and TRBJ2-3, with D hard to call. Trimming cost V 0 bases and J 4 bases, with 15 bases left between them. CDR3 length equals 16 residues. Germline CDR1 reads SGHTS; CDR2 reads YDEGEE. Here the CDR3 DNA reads TGTGCCAGCAGCTTGGACCGGGTCCCTGGGTCAGATACGCAGTATTTT. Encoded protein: CASSLDRVPGSDTQYF.

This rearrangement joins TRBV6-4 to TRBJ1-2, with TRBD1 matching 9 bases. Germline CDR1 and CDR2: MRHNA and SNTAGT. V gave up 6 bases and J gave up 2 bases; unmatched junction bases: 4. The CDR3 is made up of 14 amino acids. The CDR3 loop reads CASRRTGDNYGYTF. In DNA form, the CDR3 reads TGTGCCAGCAGGAGGACAGGGGACAACTATGGCTACACCTTC.

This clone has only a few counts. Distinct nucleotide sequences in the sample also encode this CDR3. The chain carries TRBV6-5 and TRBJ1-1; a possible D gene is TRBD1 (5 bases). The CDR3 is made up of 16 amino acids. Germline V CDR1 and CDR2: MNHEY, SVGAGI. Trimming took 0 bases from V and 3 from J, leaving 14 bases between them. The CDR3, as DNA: TGTGCCAGCAGTTACTCGAGTTCGGGAGGGGACACTGAAGCTTTCTTT. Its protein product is CASSYSSSGGDTEAFF.

The CDR3 sequence: CAVTITSKITDTQYF. As DNA, the CDR3 is TGTGCCGTCACCATCACTAGCAAAATCACAGATACGCAGTATTTT. The J gene is TRBJ2-3, the V gene TRBV30, with a possible D match to TRBD2 (6 bases). Trimming removed 8 bases from V and 2 bases from J, with 20 bases in between. Germline CDR1 GTSNPN, CDR2 SVGIG (reference sequence). The CDR3 has 15 amino acids.

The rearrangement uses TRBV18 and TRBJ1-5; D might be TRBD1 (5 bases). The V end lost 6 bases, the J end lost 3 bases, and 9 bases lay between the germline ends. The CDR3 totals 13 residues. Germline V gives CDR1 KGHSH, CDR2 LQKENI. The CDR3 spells CASSSGNNQPQHF. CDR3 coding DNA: TGTGCCAGCTCGTCAGGGAACAATCAGCCCCAGCATTTT.

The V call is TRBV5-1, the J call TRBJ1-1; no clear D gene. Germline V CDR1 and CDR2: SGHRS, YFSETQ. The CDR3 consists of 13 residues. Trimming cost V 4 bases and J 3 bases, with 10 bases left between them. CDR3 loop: CASSRGLHTEAFF. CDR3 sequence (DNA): TGCGCCAGCAGCCGTGGACTGCACACTGAAGCTTTCTTT.

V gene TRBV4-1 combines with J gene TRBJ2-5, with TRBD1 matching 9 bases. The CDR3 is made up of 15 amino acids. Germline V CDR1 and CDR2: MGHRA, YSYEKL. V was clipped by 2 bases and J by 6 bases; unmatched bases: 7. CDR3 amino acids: CASSQPYRGRKTQYF. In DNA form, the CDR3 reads TGCGCCAGCAGCCAACCTTACAGGGGGCGAAAGACCCAGTACTTC.

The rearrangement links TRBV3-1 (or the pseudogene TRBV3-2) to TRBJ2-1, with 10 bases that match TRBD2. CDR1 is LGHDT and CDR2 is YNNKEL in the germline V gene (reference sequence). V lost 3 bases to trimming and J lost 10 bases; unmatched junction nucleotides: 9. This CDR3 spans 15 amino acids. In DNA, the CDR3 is TGTGCCAGCAGCCAGGCCGGGACTAGCGACCTAGAGCAGTTCTTC. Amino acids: CASSQAGTSDLEQFF.

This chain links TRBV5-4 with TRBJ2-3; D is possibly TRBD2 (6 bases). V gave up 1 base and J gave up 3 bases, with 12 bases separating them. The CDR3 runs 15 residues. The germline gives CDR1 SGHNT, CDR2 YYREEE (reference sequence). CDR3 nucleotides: TGTGCCAGCAGCTTGACCGGGAGTGTGACAGATACGCAGTATTTT. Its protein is CASSLTGSVTDTQYF.

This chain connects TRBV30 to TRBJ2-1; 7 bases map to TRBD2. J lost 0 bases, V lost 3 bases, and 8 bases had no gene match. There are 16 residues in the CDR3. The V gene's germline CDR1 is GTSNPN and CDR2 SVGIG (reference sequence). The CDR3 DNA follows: TGTGCCTGGAGGGAAGAGGGCGGGAGCTCCTACAATGAGCAGTTCTTC. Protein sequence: CAWREEGGSSYNEQFF. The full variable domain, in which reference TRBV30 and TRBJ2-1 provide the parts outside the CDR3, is SQTIHQWPATLVQPVGSPLSLECTVEGTSNPNLYWYRQAAGRGLQLLFYSVGIGQISSEVPQNLSASRPQDRQFILSSKKLLLSDSGFYLCAWREEGGSSYNEQFFGPGTRLTVL.

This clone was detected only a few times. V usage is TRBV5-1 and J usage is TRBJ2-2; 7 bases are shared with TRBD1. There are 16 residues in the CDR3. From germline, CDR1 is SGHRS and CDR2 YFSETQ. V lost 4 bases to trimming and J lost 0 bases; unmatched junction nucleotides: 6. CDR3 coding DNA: TGCGCCAGCAGCCTATCCGGGACAGCGAACACCGGGGAGCTGTTTTTT. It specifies CASSLSGTANTGELFF. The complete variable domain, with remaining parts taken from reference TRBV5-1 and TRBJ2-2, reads KAGVTQTPRYLIKTRGQQVTLSCSPISGHRSVSWYQQTPGQGLQFLFEYFSETQRNKGNFPGRFSGRQFSNSRSEMNVSTLELGDSALYLCASSLSGTANTGELFFGEGSRLTVL.